One and the same sample provided the 4 T cell receptor beta chains below, sequenced in a study of cytotoxic CD8 clonotypes in ibrutinib-treated CLL. Only in-frame clones appear in the TCRdb table, and some are missing; sequencing was by immunoSEQ multiplex PCR. The sample has some 200,000 clones, approximately 75% seen once. The input for sequencing was PBMCs, taken after 12 months of ibrutinib treatment. These receptors all come from a human donor with chronic lymphocytic leukemia.

V is TRBV2 and J is TRBJ1-1, with D possibly being TRBD1 (5 bases). V shed 4 bases and J shed 3 bases, with 18 bases lying between them. The germline gives CDR1 SNHLY, CDR2 FYNNEI. This CDR3 has 16 residues. The CDR3 nucleotides read TGTGCCAGCAGTGCAGGCTTAACAGGACTCTACACTGAAGCTTTCTTT. Amino acids: CASSAGLTGLYTEAFF.

V is TRBV10-3 and J is TRBJ2-1; 12 bases are shared with TRBD2. Germline loops: CDR1 ENHRY, CDR2 SYGVKD. This CDR3 is 14 amino acids long. V gave up 10 bases and J gave up 1 base; unmatched junction bases: 2. The CDR3 sequence is CASTSGGSYNEQFF. CDR3 in DNA: TGTGCCAGTACTAGCGGGGGGTCCTACAATGAGCAGTTCTTC.

This clone occurred a few times. J is TRBJ1-1 and V is TRBV6-5; D unclear. The CDR3 has 13 residues. V was clipped by 6 bases and J by 5 bases, with 13 bases between them. Germline CDR1 is MNHEY and CDR2 is SVGAGI. The CDR3 coding sequence is TGTGCCAGCAGGTTGGGCCCGGGGACTGAAGCTTTCTTT. Its protein product is CASRLGPGTEAFF.

V and J are TRBV6-5 and TRBJ1-2; D gene uncertain. Germline V CDR1 and CDR2: MNHEY, SVGAGI. Trimming shortened V by 3 bases and J by 8 bases, and 16 bases separated the two germline ends. The CDR3 has 14 residues. CDR3 DNA: TGTGCCAGCAGTTATGGGGTGGGATCCTTCGGCTACACCTTC. Amino acids: CASSYGVGSFGYTF.